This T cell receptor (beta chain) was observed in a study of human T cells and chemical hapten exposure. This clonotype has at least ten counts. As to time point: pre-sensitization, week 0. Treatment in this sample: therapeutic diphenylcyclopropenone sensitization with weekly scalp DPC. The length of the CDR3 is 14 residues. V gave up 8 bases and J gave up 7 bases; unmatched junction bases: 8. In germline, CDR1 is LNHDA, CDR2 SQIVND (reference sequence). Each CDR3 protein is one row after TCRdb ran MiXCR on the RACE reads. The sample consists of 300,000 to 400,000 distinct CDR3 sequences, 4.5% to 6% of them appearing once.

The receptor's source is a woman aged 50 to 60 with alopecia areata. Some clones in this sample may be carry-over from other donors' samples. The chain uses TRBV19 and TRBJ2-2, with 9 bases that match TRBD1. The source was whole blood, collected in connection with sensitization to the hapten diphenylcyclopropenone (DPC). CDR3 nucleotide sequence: TGTGCCAGTGGAGGACAGGGGCTTGGCGGGGAGCTGTTTTTT. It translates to CASGGQGLGGELFF.